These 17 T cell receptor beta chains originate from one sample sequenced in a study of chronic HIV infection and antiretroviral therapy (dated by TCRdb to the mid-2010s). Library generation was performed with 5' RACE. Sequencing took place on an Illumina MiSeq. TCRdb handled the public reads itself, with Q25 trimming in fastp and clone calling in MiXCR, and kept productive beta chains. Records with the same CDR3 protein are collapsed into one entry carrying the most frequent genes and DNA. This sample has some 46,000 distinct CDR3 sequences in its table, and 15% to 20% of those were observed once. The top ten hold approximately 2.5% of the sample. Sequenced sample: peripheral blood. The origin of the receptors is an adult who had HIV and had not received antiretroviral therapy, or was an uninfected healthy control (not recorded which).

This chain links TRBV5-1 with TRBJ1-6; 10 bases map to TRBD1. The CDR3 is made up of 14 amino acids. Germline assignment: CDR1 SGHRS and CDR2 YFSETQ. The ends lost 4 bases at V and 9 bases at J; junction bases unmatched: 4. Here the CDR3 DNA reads TGCGCCAGCAGCCCCGGGACAGGGGTTTCACCCCTCCACTTT. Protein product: CASSPGTGVSPLHF.

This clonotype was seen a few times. The CDR3 DNA is TGCGCCAGCAGCCAAGGGGGGGCGCAGGGGTATGGCTACACCTTC. Its protein product is CASSQGGAQGYGYTF. The chain has TRBV4-1 and TRBJ1-2; the D gene is possibly TRBD1 (6 bases). Trimming removed 1 base from V and 5 bases from J, with 14 bases in between. CDR1 and CDR2 from the germline V gene are MGHRA and YSYEKL. This CDR3 region has 15 residues.

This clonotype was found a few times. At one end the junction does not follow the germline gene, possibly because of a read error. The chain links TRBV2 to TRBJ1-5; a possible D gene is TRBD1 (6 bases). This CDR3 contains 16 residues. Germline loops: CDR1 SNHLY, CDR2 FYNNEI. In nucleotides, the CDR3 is TGTGCCAGCAGCGAAGAGATCACAGGGTTGAATCAGCCCCAGCATTTT. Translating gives CASSEEITGLNQPQHF.

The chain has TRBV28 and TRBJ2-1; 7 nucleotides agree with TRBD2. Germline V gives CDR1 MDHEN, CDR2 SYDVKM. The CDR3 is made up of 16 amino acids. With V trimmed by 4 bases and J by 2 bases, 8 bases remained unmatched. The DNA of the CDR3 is TGTGCCAGCAGTTCCATGAGCGGGGAGGCCTACAATGAGCAGTTCTTC. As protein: CASSSMSGEAYNEQFF.

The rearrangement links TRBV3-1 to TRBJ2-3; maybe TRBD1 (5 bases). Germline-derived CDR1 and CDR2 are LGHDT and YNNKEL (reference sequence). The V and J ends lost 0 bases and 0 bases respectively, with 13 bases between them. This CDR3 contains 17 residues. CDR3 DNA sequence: TGTGCCAGCAGCCAAGATTGGGGCGGAGCTAGCACAGATACGCAGTATTTT. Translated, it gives CASSQDWGGASTDTQYF.

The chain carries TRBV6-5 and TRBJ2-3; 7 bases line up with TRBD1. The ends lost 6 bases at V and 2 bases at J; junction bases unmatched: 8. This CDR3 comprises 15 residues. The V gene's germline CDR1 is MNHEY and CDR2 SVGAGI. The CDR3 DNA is TGTGCCAGCAGGCCGACAGGGTCTTCCACAGATACGCAGTATTTT. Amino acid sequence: CASRPTGSSTDTQYF.

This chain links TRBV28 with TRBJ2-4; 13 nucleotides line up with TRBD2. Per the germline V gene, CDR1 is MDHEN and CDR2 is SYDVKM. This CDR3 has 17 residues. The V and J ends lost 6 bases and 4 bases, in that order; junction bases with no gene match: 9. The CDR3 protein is CASRLGTSGNLKNIQYF. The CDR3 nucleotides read TGTGCCAGCAGATTGGGGACTAGCGGGAATTTGAAAAACATTCAGTACTTC.

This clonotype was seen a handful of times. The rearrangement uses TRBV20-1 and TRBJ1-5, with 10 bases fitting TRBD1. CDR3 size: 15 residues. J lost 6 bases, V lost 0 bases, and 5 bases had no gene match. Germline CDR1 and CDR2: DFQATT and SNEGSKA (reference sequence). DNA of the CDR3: TGCAGTGCTAGAGACTGGGACAGGGGTGGTCAGCCCCAGCATTTT. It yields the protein CSARDWDRGGQPQHF.

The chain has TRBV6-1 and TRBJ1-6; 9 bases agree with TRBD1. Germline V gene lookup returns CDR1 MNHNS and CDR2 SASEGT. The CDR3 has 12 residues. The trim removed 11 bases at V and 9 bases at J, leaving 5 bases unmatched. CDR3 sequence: CAGWDRASPLHF. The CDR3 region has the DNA TGTGCCGGCTGGGACAGGGCTTCACCCCTCCACTTT.

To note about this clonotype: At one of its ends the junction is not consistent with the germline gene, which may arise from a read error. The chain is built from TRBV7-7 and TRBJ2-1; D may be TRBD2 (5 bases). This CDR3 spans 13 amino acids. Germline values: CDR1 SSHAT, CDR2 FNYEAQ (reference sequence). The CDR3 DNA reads TGTGCTAGCAGCTCCAGCACTAGGGATGAGCAGTTCTTC. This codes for CASSSSTRDEQFF.

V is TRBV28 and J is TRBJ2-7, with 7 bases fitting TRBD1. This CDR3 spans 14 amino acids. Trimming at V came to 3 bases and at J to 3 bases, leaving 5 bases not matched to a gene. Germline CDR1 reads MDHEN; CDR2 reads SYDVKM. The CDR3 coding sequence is TGTGCCAGCAGTTTCCGGGACAGAGTCTACGAGCAGTACTTC. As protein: CASSFRDRVYEQYF.

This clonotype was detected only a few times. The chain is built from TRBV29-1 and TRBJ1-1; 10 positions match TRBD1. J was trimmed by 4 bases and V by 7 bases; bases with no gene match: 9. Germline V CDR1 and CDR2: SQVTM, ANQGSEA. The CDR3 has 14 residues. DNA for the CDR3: TGCAGCGCCCGGGGAGGACAGGGGGGCACTGAAGCTTTCTTT. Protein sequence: CSARGGQGGTEAFF.

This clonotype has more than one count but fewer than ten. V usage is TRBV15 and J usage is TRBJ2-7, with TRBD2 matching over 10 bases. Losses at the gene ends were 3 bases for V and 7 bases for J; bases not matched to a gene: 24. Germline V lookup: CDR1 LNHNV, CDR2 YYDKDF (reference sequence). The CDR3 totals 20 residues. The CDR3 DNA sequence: TGTGCCACCAGCAGCGGGGGATTGAGCGGGAGGGCCCCATTTTCGGGGGAGCAGTACTTC. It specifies CATSSGGLSGRAPFSGEQYF.

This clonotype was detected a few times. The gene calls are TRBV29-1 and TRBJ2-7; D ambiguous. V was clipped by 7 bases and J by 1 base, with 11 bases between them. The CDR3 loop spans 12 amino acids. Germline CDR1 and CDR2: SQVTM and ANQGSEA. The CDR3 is CSGGPGSYEQYF. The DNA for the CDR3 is TGCAGCGGAGGTCCCGGATCCTACGAGCAGTACTTC.

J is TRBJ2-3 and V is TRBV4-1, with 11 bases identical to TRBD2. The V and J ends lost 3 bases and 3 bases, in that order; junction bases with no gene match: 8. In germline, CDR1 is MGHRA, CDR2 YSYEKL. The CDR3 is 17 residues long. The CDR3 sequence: CASSQGPLAGGTDTQYF. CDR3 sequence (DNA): TGCGCCAGCAGCCAGGGTCCCCTAGCGGGAGGAACAGATACGCAGTATTTT.

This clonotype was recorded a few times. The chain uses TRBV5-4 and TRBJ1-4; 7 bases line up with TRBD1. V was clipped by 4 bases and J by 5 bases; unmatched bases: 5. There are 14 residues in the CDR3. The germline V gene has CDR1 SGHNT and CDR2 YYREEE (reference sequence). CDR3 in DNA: TGTGCCAGCAGCGAGGGACAGCTAAATGAAAAACTGTTTTTT. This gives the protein CASSEGQLNEKLFF.

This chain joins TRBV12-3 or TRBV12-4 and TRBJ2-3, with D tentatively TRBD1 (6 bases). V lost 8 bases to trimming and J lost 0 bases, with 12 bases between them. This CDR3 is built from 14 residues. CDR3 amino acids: CASGQYSSTDTQYF. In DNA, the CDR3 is TGTGCCAGCGGACAGTATTCTAGCACAGATACGCAGTATTTT.